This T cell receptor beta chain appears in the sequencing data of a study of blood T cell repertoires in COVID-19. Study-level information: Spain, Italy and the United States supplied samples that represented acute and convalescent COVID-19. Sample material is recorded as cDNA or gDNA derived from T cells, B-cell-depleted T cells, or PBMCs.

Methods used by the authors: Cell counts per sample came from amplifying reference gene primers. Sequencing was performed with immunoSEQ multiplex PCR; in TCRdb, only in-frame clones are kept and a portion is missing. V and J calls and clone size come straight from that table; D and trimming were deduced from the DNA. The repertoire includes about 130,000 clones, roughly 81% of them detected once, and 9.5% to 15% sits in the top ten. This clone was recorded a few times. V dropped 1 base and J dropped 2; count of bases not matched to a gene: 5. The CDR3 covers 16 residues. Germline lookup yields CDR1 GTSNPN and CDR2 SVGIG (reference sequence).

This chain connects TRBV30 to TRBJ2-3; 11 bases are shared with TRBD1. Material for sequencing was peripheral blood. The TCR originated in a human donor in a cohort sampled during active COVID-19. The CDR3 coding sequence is TGTGCCTGGAGTGGGGGGACAGGGGGGCACACAGATACGCAGTATTTT. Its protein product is CAWSGGTGGHTDTQYF.